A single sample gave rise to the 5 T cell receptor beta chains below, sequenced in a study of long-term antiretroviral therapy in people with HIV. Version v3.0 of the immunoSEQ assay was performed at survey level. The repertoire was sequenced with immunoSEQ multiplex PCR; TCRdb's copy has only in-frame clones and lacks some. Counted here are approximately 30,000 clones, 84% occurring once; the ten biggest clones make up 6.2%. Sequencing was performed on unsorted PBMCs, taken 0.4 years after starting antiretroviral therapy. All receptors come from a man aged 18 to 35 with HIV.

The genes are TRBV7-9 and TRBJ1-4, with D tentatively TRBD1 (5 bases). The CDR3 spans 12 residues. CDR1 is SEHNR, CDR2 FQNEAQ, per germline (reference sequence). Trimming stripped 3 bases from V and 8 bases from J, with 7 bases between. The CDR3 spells CASSFGGEKLFF. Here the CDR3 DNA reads TGTGCCAGCAGCTTCGGGGGAGAAAAACTGTTTTTT.

The CDR3 here is CASSMKNEQFF. CDR3 bases: TGTGCCAGTAGTATGAAGAATGAGCAGTTCTTC. The J gene is TRBJ2-1, the V gene TRBV19, with D unresolved. This CDR3 comprises 11 residues. The germline V gene has CDR1 LNHDA and CDR2 SQIVND (reference sequence). V lost 3 bases, J lost 7 bases, and 4 bases lay in between.

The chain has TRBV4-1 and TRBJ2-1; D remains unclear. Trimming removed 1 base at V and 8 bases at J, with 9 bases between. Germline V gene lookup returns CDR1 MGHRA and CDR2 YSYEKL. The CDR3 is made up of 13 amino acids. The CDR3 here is CASSQGAPDEQFF. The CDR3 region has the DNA TGCGCCAGCAGCCAAGGCGCCCCCGATGAGCAGTTCTTC.

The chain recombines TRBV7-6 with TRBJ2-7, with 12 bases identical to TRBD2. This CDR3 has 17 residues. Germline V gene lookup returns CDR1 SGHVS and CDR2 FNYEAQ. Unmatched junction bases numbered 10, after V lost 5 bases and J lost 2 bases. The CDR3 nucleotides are TGTGCCAGCAGCCCATCCCCGACTAGCGGGAGTCCCTACGAGCAGTACTTC. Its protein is CASSPSPTSGSPYEQYF.

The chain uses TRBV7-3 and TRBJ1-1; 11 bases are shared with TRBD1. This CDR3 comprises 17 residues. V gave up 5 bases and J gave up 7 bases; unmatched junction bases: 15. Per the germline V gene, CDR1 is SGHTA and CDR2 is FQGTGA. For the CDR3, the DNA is TGTGCCAGCAGCCCGCACCCGATGGACAGGGGGCAGGGTGAAGCTTTCTTT. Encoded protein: CASSPHPMDRGQGEAFF.